These T cell receptor beta chains were read from a single sample in a study of T cells in Graves' hyperthyroidism and ophthalmopathy. Each CDR3 protein is one row after TCRdb ran MiXCR on the multiplex PCR reads. The table shows approximately 600,000 distinct CDR3 sequences, with around 20% occurring only once. Material for sequencing was blood. These receptors all come from a man in his thirties or forties with Graves' ophthalmopathy. CDR3s include the opening cysteine and the closing phenylalanine or tryptophan. D genes are given only for firm matches. The size field is filled for only some rows; it gives once, few, many or a size class.

d_call clone_size j_call v_call cdr3_aa cdr3_nt
TRBD1 many TRBJ2-7 TRBV28 CASSRGQGTGEQYF TGTGCCAGCAGTAGGGGACAGGGGACGGGGGAGCAGTACTTC
TRBD2 - TRBJ2-7 TRBV12-3/TRBV12-4 CASSFEGTSRSSYEQYF TGTGCCAGCAGTTTCGAGGGGACTAGCCGAAGCTCCTACGAGCAGTACTTC
- - TRBJ2-5 TRBV7-2 CASRSTSVGPKIAQYF TGTGCCAGCAGAAGTACCTCCGTGGGCCCCAAGATTGCCCAGTACTTC
- - TRBJ2-7 TRBV28 CASSLSSRGSHEQYF TGTGCCAGCAGTTTAAGTTCTAGAGGGAGCCACGAGCAGTACTTC
TRBD2 - TRBJ2-1 TRBV4-3 CASSLRPGTSGYNEQFF TGCGCCAGCAGCCTTCGTCCGGGGACTAGCGGTTACAATGAGCAGTTCTTC
- few TRBJ2-4 TRBV3-1 CASSQRDGRNIQYF TGTGCCAGCAGCCAGAGGGACGGTCGGAACATTCAGTACTTC
- many TRBJ1-6 TRBV20-1 CSAPLGGGNLYSPLHF TGCAGTGCCCCCCTGGGGGGAGGCAACTTATATTCACCCCTCCACTTT
TRBD1 many TRBJ1-1 TRBV5-1 CASSLRTGETTEAFF TGCGCCAGCAGCTTACGGACAGGGGAGACCACTGAAGCTTTCTTT
- few TRBJ2-7 TRBV28 CASRLTLTSEQYF TGTGCCAGCAGGCTTACTCTCACAAGCGAGCAGTACTTC
- - TRBJ2-1 TRBV7-9 CASSFRSGYLNEQLF TGTGCCAGCAGCTTTCGATCAGGCTATCTTAATGAGCAGCTCTTC
TRBD1 many TRBJ2-7 TRBV13 CASSRQGAAGYEQYF TGTGCCAGCAGCCGACAGGGGGCGGCCGGGTACGAGCAGTACTTC
TRBD2 few TRBJ2-3 TRBV7-2 CASSEGGGGTDTQYF TGTGCCAGCAGTGAAGGCGGGGGAGGGACAGATACGCAGTATTTT
- - TRBJ2-3 TRBV5-1 CASSFAGQYTDTQYF TGCGCCAGCAGCTTTGCGGGACAGTACACAGATACGCAGTATTTT
TRBD1 many TRBJ2-1 TRBV30 CAWSSGTGDNEQFF TGTGCCTGGAGTTCCGGGACAGGAGACAATGAGCAGTTCTTC
- - TRBJ2-7 TRBV27 CASSLRSTGYEQYF TGTGCCAGCAGTTTAAGGTCTACAGGGTACGAGCAGTACTTC
- few TRBJ2-7 TRBV12-3/TRBV12-4 CASSKQGTYEQYF TGTGCCAGCAGTAAACAGGGAACCTACGAGCAGTACTTC
- many TRBJ2-5 TRBV2 CASGVGGRSETQYF TGTGCCAGCGGGGTGGGTGGGCGGTCGGAGACCCAGTACTTC
- few TRBJ2-1 TRBV6-1 CASSKWDEYNEQFF TGTGCCAGCAGTAAATGGGACGAGTACAATGAGCAGTTCTTC
- - TRBJ2-7 TRBV15 CATSRETGPYEQYF TGTGCCACCAGCAGAGAAACCGGACCCTACGAGCAGTACTTC
TRBD1 few TRBJ2-7 TRBV5-1 CASSLNAGGFYEQYF TGCGCCAGCAGCTTGAATGCAGGGGGCTTCTACGAGCAGTACTTC
- many TRBJ1-2 TRBV30 CAWRGALEMPNYGYTF TGTGCCTGGAGAGGGGCCCTTGAGATGCCTAACTATGGCTACACCTTC
- few TRBJ2-7 TRBV7-9 CASSLMDSSYEQYF TGTGCCAGCAGCTTAATGGACAGCTCCTACGAGCAGTACTTC
- many TRBJ1-6 TRBV18 CASSPKGMDSPLHF TGTGCCAGCTCACCCAAGGGCATGGATTCACCCCTCCACTTT
- - TRBJ2-1 TRBV19 CASSTASPRGEQFF TGTGCCAGTAGTACGGCTAGCCCCCGTGGTGAGCAGTTCTTC
- - TRBJ1-5 TRBV20-1 CSANHKTGNQPQHF TGCAGTGCTAATCATAAGACAGGCAATCAGCCCCAGCATTTT
TRBD2 - TRBJ2-3 TRBV30 CAWTRAGATDTQYF TGTGCCTGGACTCGAGCGGGAGCAACAGATACGCAGTATTTT
TRBD2 - TRBJ2-7 TRBV19 CASSIEGLAGLSYEQYF TGTGCCAGTAGTATAGAGGGACTAGCGGGGCTCTCCTACGAGCAGTACTTC
- - TRBJ1-6 TRBV6-2/TRBV6-3 CASRRTAGGSPLHF TGTGCCAGCAGACGGACCGCGGGAGGTTCACCCCTCCACTTT
- - TRBJ1-1 TRBV6-1 CASSTLWNTEAFF TGTGCCAGCAGCACCCTTTGGAACACTGAAGCTTTCTTT
TRBD1 many TRBJ2-3 TRBV12-3/TRBV12-4 CASSSGQSSTDTQYF TGTGCCAGCAGTTCGGGACAGTCTAGCACAGATACGCAGTATTTT
- - TRBJ2-7 TRBV5-4 CASSFRGQTYEQYF TGTGCCAGCAGCTTCCGAGGACAGACCTACGAGCAGTACTTC
TRBD1 many TRBJ1-1 TRBV5-5 CASSAGQGARMNTEAFF TGTGCCAGCAGCGCGGGACAGGGGGCCCGAATGAACACTGAAGCTTTCTTT
TRBD1 - TRBJ2-7 TRBV6-1 CASREGQGGYEQYF TGTGCCAGCAGGGAAGGACAGGGCGGCTACGAGCAGTACTTC
- few TRBJ2-5 TRBV6-1 CASSELTGRSAQYF TGTGCCAGCAGTGAGCTGACCGGACGCTCGGCCCAGTACTTC
TRBD2 - TRBJ2-3 TRBV7-3 CASSLEREGRYTQYF TGTGCCAGCAGCTTAGAGCGGGAGGGCCGATATACGCAGTATTTT
- - TRBJ1-4 TRBV11-1 CASSLSASNEKLFF TGTGCCAGCAGCTTATCCGCCTCCAATGAAAAACTGTTTTTT
- - TRBJ2-5 TRBV2 CTSSVDTQETQYF TGTACCAGCAGCGTCGACACTCAAGAGACCCAGTACTTC
- many TRBJ2-5 TRBV6-6 CASSYQKTQYF TGTGCCAGCAGTTACCAGAAGACCCAGTACTTC
- many TRBJ2-7 TRBV7-2 CASSLGQDNEQYF TGTGCCAGCAGCTTAGGACAGGACAACGAGCAGTACTTC
TRBD2 - TRBJ2-5 TRBV28 CASSLSLAGSTQETQYF TGTGCCAGCAGTTTGTCGCTAGCGGGATCTACCCAAGAGACCCAGTACTTC
TRBD2 few TRBJ2-1 TRBV6-9 CASSYGGIVGYNEQFF TGTGCCAGCAGTTACGGGGGGATAGTTGGGTACAATGAACAGTTCTTC
- many TRBJ1-1 TRBV28 CASSTRGGARGTEAFF TGTGCCAGCAGCACCCGGGGGGGGGCAAGGGGCACTGAAGCTTTCTTT
TRBD2 many TRBJ2-1 TRBV28 CASSFRLAGEFSNEQFF TGTGCCAGCAGTTTTCGGCTAGCGGGAGAGTTCTCTAATGAGCAGTTCTTC
TRBD2 many TRBJ2-3 TRBV11-2 CASVREGRDTQYF TGTGCCAGCGTGCGGGAGGGCCGAGATACGCAGTATTTT
- - TRBJ1-2 TRBV2 CASSEEGGRGYGYTF TGTGCCAGCAGTGAAGAAGGCGGCAGGGGATATGGCTACACCTTC
TRBD1 few TRBJ2-1 TRBV12-5 CASGGQGKNGEQFF TGTGCTAGTGGTGGACAGGGGAAAAACGGTGAGCAGTTCTTC
TRBD1 - TRBJ2-7 TRBV20-1 CSAPRQGHSYEQYF TGCAGTGCTCCTCGACAGGGGCACTCCTACGAGCAGTACTTC
TRBD2 many TRBJ2-7 TRBV7-8 CASSLEGSGQYEQYF TGTGCCAGCAGCCTGGAGGGTAGCGGGCAGTACGAGCAGTACTTC
TRBD1 many TRBJ2-1 TRBV30 CAWGPTGYNEQFF TGTGCCTGGGGGCCGACAGGGTACAATGAGCAGTTCTTC
- many TRBJ2-6 TRBV12-3/TRBV12-4 CASRTPGRISGANVLTF TGTGCCAGCAGGACTCCGGGACGCATCTCTGGGGCCAACGTCCTGACTTTC
TRBD2 - TRBJ2-7 TRBV7-2 CASRDPTSGTYEQYF TGTGCCAGCAGAGATCCGACTAGCGGGACTTACGAGCAGTACTTC
- - TRBJ2-2 TRBV9 CASGKFTNTGELFF TGTGCCAGCGGCAAATTTACAAACACCGGGGAGCTGTTTTTT
TRBD2 - TRBJ2-7 TRBV29-1 CSVIGTSGRYSYEQYF TGCAGCGTCATCGGGACTAGCGGGAGGTACTCCTACGAGCAGTACTTC
- - TRBJ2-1 TRBV28 CATKAPGLAYNEQFF TGTGCCACCAAAGCCCCGGGACTGGCATACAATGAGCAGTTCTTC
- many TRBJ2-7 TRBV20-1 CSARGLGGLRVYEQYF TGCAGTGCTAGAGGCCTTGGAGGGCTCCGAGTCTACGAGCAGTACTTC
TRBD2 few TRBJ2-7 TRBV11-2 CASSLDASGAYEQYF TGTGCCAGCAGCTTAGATGCTAGCGGAGCCTACGAGCAGTACTTC
- few TRBJ2-7 TRBV27 CASSSRQGTPHEQYF TGTGCCAGCAGTTCCCGCCAAGGGACACCCCACGAGCAGTACTTC
TRBD2 many TRBJ2-1 TRBV11-2 CASSLIRGGDNEQFF TGTGCCAGCAGCTTAATACGCGGGGGGGACAATGAGCAGTTCTTC
- - TRBJ2-5 TRBV6-1 CASSRTFGQQETQYF TGTGCCAGCAGCCGGACCTTCGGACAGCAAGAGACCCAGTACTTC